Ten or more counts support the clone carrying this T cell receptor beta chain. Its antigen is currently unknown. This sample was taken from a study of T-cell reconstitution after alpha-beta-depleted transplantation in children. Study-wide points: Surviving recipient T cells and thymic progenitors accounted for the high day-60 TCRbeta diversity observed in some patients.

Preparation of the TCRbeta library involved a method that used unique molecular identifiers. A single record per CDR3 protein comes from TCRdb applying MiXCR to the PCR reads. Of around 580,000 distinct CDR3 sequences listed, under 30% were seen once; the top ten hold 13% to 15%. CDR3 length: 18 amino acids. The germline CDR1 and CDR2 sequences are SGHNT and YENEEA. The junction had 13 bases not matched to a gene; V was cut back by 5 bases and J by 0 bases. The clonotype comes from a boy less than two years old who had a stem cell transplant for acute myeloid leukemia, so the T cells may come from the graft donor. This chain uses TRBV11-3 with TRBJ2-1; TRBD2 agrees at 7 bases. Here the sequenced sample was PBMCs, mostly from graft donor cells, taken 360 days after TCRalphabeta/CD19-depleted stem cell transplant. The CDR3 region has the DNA TGTGCCAGCAGCCAACCGGGGGGAGGAACCACCTCCTACAATGAGCAGTTCTTC. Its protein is CASSQPGGGTTSYNEQFF.